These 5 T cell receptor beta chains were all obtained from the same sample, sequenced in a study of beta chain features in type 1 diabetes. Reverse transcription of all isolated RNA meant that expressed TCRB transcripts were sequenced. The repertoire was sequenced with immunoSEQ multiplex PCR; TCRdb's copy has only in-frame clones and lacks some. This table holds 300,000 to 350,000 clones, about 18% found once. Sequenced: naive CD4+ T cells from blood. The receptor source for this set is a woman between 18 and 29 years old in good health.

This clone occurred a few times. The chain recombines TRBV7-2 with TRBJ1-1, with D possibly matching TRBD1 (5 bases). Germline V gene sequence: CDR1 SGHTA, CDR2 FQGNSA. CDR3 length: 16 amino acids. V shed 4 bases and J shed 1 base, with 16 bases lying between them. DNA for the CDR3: TGTGCCAGCAGCTCCGGGGGTGGGGGGAGGAACACTGAAGCTTTCTTT. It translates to CASSSGGGGRNTEAFF.

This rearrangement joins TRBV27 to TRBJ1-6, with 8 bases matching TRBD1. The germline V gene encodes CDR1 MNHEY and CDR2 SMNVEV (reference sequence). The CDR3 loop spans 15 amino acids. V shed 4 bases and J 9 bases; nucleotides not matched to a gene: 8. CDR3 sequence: CASSYGQGQGSPLHF. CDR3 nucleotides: TGTGCCAGCAGTTATGGACAGGGACAAGGTTCACCCCTCCACTTT.

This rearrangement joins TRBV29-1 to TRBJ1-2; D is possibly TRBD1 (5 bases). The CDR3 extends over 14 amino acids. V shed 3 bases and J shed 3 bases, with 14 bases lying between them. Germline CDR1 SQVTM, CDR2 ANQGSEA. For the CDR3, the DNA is TGCAGCGTTGACAGGGCCCCCGATTACTATGGCTACACCTTC. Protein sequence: CSVDRAPDYYGYTF.

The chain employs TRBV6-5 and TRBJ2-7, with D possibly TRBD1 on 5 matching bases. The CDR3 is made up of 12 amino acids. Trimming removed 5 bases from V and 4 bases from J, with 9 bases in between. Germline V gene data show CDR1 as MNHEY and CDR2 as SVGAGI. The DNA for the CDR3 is TGTGCCAGCAGTCGTGACAGATACGAGCAGTACTTC. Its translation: CASSRDRYEQYF.

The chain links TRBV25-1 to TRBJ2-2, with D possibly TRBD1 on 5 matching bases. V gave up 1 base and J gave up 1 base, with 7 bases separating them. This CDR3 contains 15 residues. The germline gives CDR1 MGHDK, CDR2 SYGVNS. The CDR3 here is CASSESGRNTGELFF. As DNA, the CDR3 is TGTGCCAGCAGTGAATCAGGGCGGAACACCGGGGAGCTGTTTTTT.